Listed below are T cell receptor beta chains from one sample, sequenced in a study of Ad26.COV2.S vaccination and SARS-CoV-2 variants. Libraries were prepared by immunoSEQ multiplex PCR; TCRdb keeps only in-frame clonotypes and omits some of them. The sample includes fewer than 900,000 clones, about 90% seen only once; the top ten take approximately 1.5%. Sample: peripheral blood, taken in a trial of Ad26.COV2.S vaccine versus placebo. Receptors were obtained from a person aged 18 to 65 who received the Ad26.COV2.S COVID-19 vaccine or a placebo. Each CDR3 is given with its conserved first and last residue. D genes are given only for firm matches. Part of the rows lack a size; the others show once, few, many or a class for expanded clones.

v_call	clone_size	d_call	j_call	cdr3_aa	cdr3_nt
TRBV5-6	few	-	TRBJ2-7	CASSLDRGLLNEQYF	TGTGCCAGCAGCTTGGACCGGGGGCTCCTAAACGAGCAGTACTTC
TRBV7-3	once	-	TRBJ2-5	CASSLTVQETQYF	TGTGCCAGCAGCTTAACAGTTCAAGAGACCCAGTACTTC
TRBV2	-	-	TRBJ1-5	CASIKRGINQPQHF	TGTGCCAGCATCAAAAGGGGAATTAATCAGCCCCAGCATTTT
TRBV18	-	TRBD1	TRBJ2-1	CASSSGQGFVYEQFF	TGTGCCAGCTCATCGGGACAGGGATTCGTCTATGAGCAGTTCTTC
TRBV5-8	-	-	TRBJ1-1	CASSLSGTNTEAFF	TGTGCCAGCAGCCTCTCTGGGACGAACACTGAAGCTTTCTTT
TRBV2	-	TRBD1	TRBJ2-2	CASGQGPGELFF	TGTGCCAGCGGACAGGGCCCCGGGGAGCTGTTTTTT
TRBV7-8	-	-	TRBJ1-1	CASSLGRWEAFF	TGTGCCAGCAGCTTAGGGCGGTGGGAAGCTTTCTTT
TRBV18	-	TRBD1	TRBJ1-1	CASSQDRESEAFF	TGTGCCAGCTCACAGGACAGGGAGTCAGAAGCTTTCTTT
TRBV18	-	TRBD1	TRBJ1-2	CASSPRDRGSLNYGYTF	TGTGCCAGCTCACCACGGGACAGGGGTTCTCTTAACTATGGCTACACCTTC
TRBV7-2	-	-	TRBJ2-5	CASSLLLETQYF	TGTGCCAGCAGCTTATTACTAGAGACCCAGTACTTC
TRBV7-9	-	-	TRBJ2-1	CASSPGGGLRNEQFF	TGTGCCAGCAGCCCAGGCGGGGGCCTGCGGAATGAGCAGTTCTTC
TRBV6-5	-	TRBD1	TRBJ2-2	CASSFGQGGYTGELFF	TGTGCCAGCAGTTTCGGACAGGGGGGATACACCGGGGAGCTGTTTTTT
TRBV5-1	-	TRBD1	TRBJ2-7	CASSLGDRDSYEQYF	TGCGCCAGCAGCTTGGGGGACAGGGATTCCTACGAGCAGTACTTC
TRBV29-1	-	-	TRBJ1-2	CSVEIYGGGYTF	TGCAGCGTTGAAATATACGGAGGTGGCTACACCTTC
TRBV7-2	-	TRBD1	TRBJ1-4	CASSFDRVDEKLFF	TGTGCCAGCAGCTTCGACAGGGTGGACGAAAAACTGTTTTTT
TRBV5-5	-	TRBD1	TRBJ2-3	CASLQQGADTQYF	TGTGCCAGCCTGCAGCAGGGGGCAGATACGCAGTATTTT
TRBV9	-	-	TRBJ1-1	CASSSPGGGPEAFF	TGTGCCAGCAGCAGCCCTGGGGGGGGCCCTGAAGCTTTCTTT
TRBV3-1/TRBV3-2	-	TRBD1	TRBJ2-7	CASSQGGQGSYEQYF	TGTGCCAGCAGCCAAGGGGGACAGGGGTCCTACGAGCAGTACTTC
TRBV29-1	-	-	TRBJ1-2	CSVPPHYGYTF	TGCAGCGTCCCCCCCCACTATGGCTACACCTTC
TRBV27	-	TRBD1	TRBJ2-7	CASSLGTGGNEQYF	TGTGCCAGCAGTCTCGGGACAGGAGGGAACGAGCAGTACTTC
TRBV2	-	TRBD1	TRBJ1-3	CASSPDRVGGNTIYF	TGTGCCAGCAGTCCAGACAGGGTGGGAGGAAACACCATATATTTT
TRBV29-1	once	TRBD1	TRBJ1-4	CSVGQGAEEKLFF	TGCAGCGTTGGGCAGGGGGCTGAGGAAAAACTGTTTTTT
TRBV5-1	-	TRBD2	TRBJ2-4	CASSTSGTSGSQYF	TGCGCCAGCTCAACCTCGGGGACTAGCGGGAGTCAGTACTTC
TRBV6-1	-	TRBD2	TRBJ2-1	CASSELTAGGYNEQFF	TGTGCCAGCAGTGAACTGACAGCGGGGGGTTACAATGAGCAGTTCTTC
TRBV23-1	-	-	TRBJ1-6	CASSQSSARFLRLHF	TGCGCCAGCAGTCAATCATCAGCTCGCTTCTTACGCCTCCACTTT
TRBV5-1	-	-	TRBJ2-1	CASSYWDSQVGQFF	TGCGCCAGCAGCTATTGGGATTCCCAAGTCGGGCAGTTCTTC
TRBV10-3	-	TRBD1	TRBJ1-1	CAISRQGAAPMNTEAFF	TGTGCCATCAGCCGACAGGGCGCGGCGCCAATGAACACTGAAGCTTTCTTT
TRBV6-6	-	-	TRBJ1-6	CASSYIWGQSPLHF	TGTGCCAGCAGTTACATCTGGGGCCAGTCACCCCTCCACTTT
TRBV5-1	once	TRBD2	TRBJ2-1	CASSLRGSTSGGYNEQFF	TGCGCCAGCAGCTTAAGAGGAAGTACTAGCGGGGGCTACAATGAGCAGTTCTTC
TRBV4-3	once	-	TRBJ1-5	CASSQDYSNQPQHF	TGCGCCAGCAGCCAAGATTACAGCAATCAGCCCCAGCATTTT
TRBV7-3	-	TRBD2	TRBJ2-1	CASSLEGRLAANEQFF	TGTGCCAGCAGCTTAGAGGGGAGACTAGCGGCTAATGAGCAGTTCTTC
TRBV10-3	-	-	TRBJ2-1	CAISERESYNEQFF	TGTGCCATCAGTGAGCGGGAGTCGTACAATGAGCAGTTCTTC
TRBV29-1	-	TRBD1	TRBJ1-1	CSVSTGGLNTEAFF	TGCAGCGTCTCAACAGGGGGTTTAAACACTGAAGCTTTCTTT
TRBV18	-	-	TRBJ1-1	CASSPGENTEAFF	TGTGCCAGCTCACCGGGTGAGAACACTGAAGCTTTCTTT
TRBV6-5	-	-	TRBJ2-5	CASTDPPRETQYF	TGTGCCAGCACCGATCCCCCGCGAGAGACCCAGTACTTC